A single T cell receptor beta chain is shown here with its context. The CDR3 is made up of 13 amino acids. The V end lost 6 bases, the J end lost 2 bases, and 11 bases lay between the germline ends. Germline V gives CDR1 MNHEY, CDR2 SVGAGI. TCRdb's copy holds only in-frame clones and misses some; the assay was immunoSEQ multiplex PCR. The profile covers some 15,000 clones, with 84% appearing a single time and roughly a tenth taken by the ten largest. This sample stems from a study of technical replicates of blood from a few donors. The TCR sequence derives from a human donor in good health. The specimen was PBMCs. V gene TRBV6-5 combines with J gene TRBJ2-7, with D tentatively TRBD1 (5 bases). DNA of the CDR3: TGTGCCAGCAGAAGGGCAGGGCCCTACGAGCAGTACTTC. Amino acids: CASRRAGPYEQYF.